These 26 T cell receptor beta chains originate from one sample sequenced in a study of T cell repertoires in cytomegalovirus infection. One entry per CDR3 protein results from TCRdb running MiXCR on the reads. Altogether 450,000 to 600,000 distinct CDR3 sequences are present, roughly a third being singletons, with the ten largest covering 17%. These receptors are not linked to any known antigen. Material: cultured PBMCs, obtained from culture after CMV antigen stimulation. The receptors were gathered from a human donor in good health (CMV status not recorded). Some clones in this sample may be carry-over from other donors' samples.

A few counts support this clonotype. The chain recombines TRBV7-2 with TRBJ2-3; 9 positions agree with TRBD1. The CDR3 is made up of 16 amino acids. Trimming cost V 1 base and J 2 bases; bases outside gene matches: 4. The V gene's germline CDR1 is SGHTA and CDR2 FQGNSA. The CDR3 bases are TGTGCCAGCAGCTTAGGACAGGGGGGAGTCACAGATACGCAGTATTTT. It encodes CASSLGQGGVTDTQYF. The full variable domain, with the rest looked up from reference TRBV7-2 and TRBJ2-3, is GAGVSQSPSNKVTEKGKDVELRCDPISGHTALYWYRQSLGQGLEFLIYFQGNSAPDKSGLPSDRFSAERTGGSVSTLTIQRTQQEDSAVYLCASSLGQGGVTDTQYFGPGTRLTVL.

This clonotype was seen a few times. The V call is TRBV12-3 or TRBV12-4, the J call TRBJ2-5; D is tentatively TRBD1 or TRBD2 (5 bases each). The V and J ends lost 6 bases and 1 base respectively, with 9 bases between them. The CDR3 contains 13 residues. The CDR3 loop reads CASSFGAQETQYF. The CDR3 nucleotides read TGTGCCAGCAGCTTCGGGGCCCAAGAGACCCAGTACTTC.

This clonotype was detected only a few times. One end of the junction is discordant with germline, which a read error may explain. V is TRBV4-1 and J is TRBJ1-1, with D unclear. This CDR3 spans 13 amino acids. Germline V CDR1 and CDR2: MGHRA, YSYEKL. CDR3 region: CASSQIGSVETFF. The CDR3 DNA reads TGCGCCAGCAGCCAAATTGGCAGCGTTGAAACTTTCTTT.

J is TRBJ2-1 and V is TRBV11-2; TRBD1 matches 7 bases. The germline V gene encodes CDR1 SGHAT and CDR2 FQNNGV. The length of the CDR3 is 15 residues. V shed 3 bases, J shed 5 bases, and the junction held 7 bases outside the gene matches. The CDR3 loop reads CASSLDPGQNNEQFF. The CDR3 DNA reads as TGTGCCAGCAGCTTGGATCCGGGACAGAACAATGAGCAGTTCTTC.

The table lists this clonotype with a count of one. The chain recombines TRBV27 with TRBJ2-7, with D hard to call. Germline V gene data show CDR1 as MNHEY and CDR2 as SMNVEV (reference sequence). The CDR3 totals 14 residues. The V end was cut by 1 base, the J end by 2 bases, with 9 bases between. CDR3 loop: CASSLLRPPYEQYV. CDR3 nucleotide sequence: TGTGCCAGCAGTTTATTAAGGCCCCCCTACGAGCAGTACGTC.

Regarding this clonotype: One end of the junction fails to match germline, which may point to a read error. The rearrangement uses TRBV7-2 and TRBJ2-1; 11 nucleotides match TRBD2. This CDR3 spans 15 amino acids. CDR1 is SGHTA, CDR2 FQGNSA, per germline. DNA of the CDR3: TGTGCCAGCAGCATAGCGGGAGGGACCTACAATGAGCAGTTCTTC. Amino acids: CASSIAGGTYNEQFF.

This clonotype has just a few counts. The V and J genes are TRBV7-6 and TRBJ2-6; perhaps TRBD1 as D (6 bases). The V and J ends lost 1 base and 3 bases respectively, with 16 bases between them. The CDR3 is 18 amino acids. Germline values: CDR1 SGHVS, CDR2 FNYEAQ. The CDR3 sequence is CASSLEIYRANGANVLTF. The CDR3 bases are TGTGCCAGCAGCTTAGAAATTTACAGGGCTAATGGGGCCAACGTCCTGACTTTC.

This clonotype was counted a few times. The chain employs TRBV9 and TRBJ2-7, with 10 bases aligning to TRBD2. The J segment lost 2 bases and the V segment lost 0 bases, leaving 11 bases of the junction unmatched. Germline values: CDR1 SGDLS, CDR2 YYNGEE. The CDR3 is 18 amino acids. The CDR3 loop reads CASSVGGLAGVCTYEQYV. In nucleotides, the CDR3 is TGTGCCAGCAGCGTAGGAGGGCTAGCGGGAGTCTGCACCTACGAGCAGTACGTC.

V is TRBV11-3 and J is TRBJ2-1; TRBD2 matches at 13 bases. Germline-derived CDR1 and CDR2 are SGHNT and YENEEA. The trim removed 3 bases at V and 8 bases at J, leaving 4 bases unmatched. This CDR3 spans 15 amino acids. The CDR3 spells CASSFGLAGEDEQFF. CDR3 nucleotides: TGTGCCAGCAGCTTCGGACTAGCGGGAGAGGATGAGCAGTTCTTC. Supplemented by reference TRBV11-3 and TRBJ2-1, the full variable domain reads EAGVVQSPRYKIIEKKQPVAFWCNPISGHNTLYWYLQNLGQGPELLIRYENEEAVDDSQLPKDRFSAERLKGVDSTLKIQPAELGDSAVYLCASSFGLAGEDEQFFGPGTRLTVL.

CDR3 amino acids: CASSSGLASPIEQFF. CDR3 sequence (DNA): TGTGCCAGCAGTTCCGGACTAGCGAGTCCCATTGAGCAGTTCTTC. V is TRBV6-5 and J is TRBJ2-1, with TRBD2 matching over 9 bases. The CDR3 is 15 amino acids. The ends lost 4 bases at V and 9 bases at J; junction bases unmatched: 10. Looked up from germline, CDR1 is MNHEY and CDR2 is SVGAGI.

This chain links TRBV12-5 with TRBJ2-3; D is unresolved. This CDR3 region has 13 residues. Trimming stripped 4 bases from V and 1 base from J, with 6 bases between. Germline V gene lookup returns CDR1 LGHNT and CDR2 FRNRAP. The DNA for the CDR3 is TGTGCTAGTGGTTCACTTCGCACAGATACGCAGTATTTT. Translated: CASGSLRTDTQYF. The variable domain in full, completed from reference TRBV12-5 and TRBJ2-3, reads DARVTQTPRHKVTEMGQEVTMRCQPILGHNTVFWYRQTMMQGLELLAYFRNRAPLDDSGMPKDRFSAEMPDATLATLKIQPSEPRDSAVYFCASGSLRTDTQYFGPGTRLTVL.

The rearrangement links TRBV20-1 to TRBJ2-1, with 11 nucleotides matching TRBD2. CDR1 and CDR2 (germline): DFQATT, SNEGSKA (reference sequence). The V and J ends lost 4 bases and 4 bases, in that order; junction bases with no gene match: 6. The CDR3 spans 15 residues. CDR3 sequence: CSATYVAGGYNEQFF. DNA for the CDR3: TGCAGTGCTACTTATGTAGCGGGAGGGTACAATGAGCAGTTCTTC.

This sequence joins TRBV11-2 and TRBJ2-3; TRBD1 matches at 7 bases. Trimming at V came to 6 bases and at J to 4 bases, leaving 10 bases not matched to a gene. CDR3 length: 15 amino acids. CDR1 is SGHAT, CDR2 FQNNGV, per germline. CDR3 sequence: CASRAKTGVPDTQYF. The CDR3 DNA reads TGTGCCAGCAGGGCTAAAACAGGGGTGCCAGATACGCAGTATTTT.

The chain combines TRBV7-2 with TRBJ1-2; D gene uncertain. Germline V CDR1 and CDR2: SGHTA, FQGNSA. V dropped 1 base and J dropped 7 bases, with 13 bases sitting between them. The CDR3 covers 14 residues. The CDR3 region is CASSLDGGIGGYTF. The CDR3, as DNA: TGTGCCAGCAGCTTAGATGGCGGCATCGGTGGCTACACCTTC.

This chain uses TRBV4-3 with TRBJ2-5; D not certain. The CDR3 spans 14 residues. The V end was cut by 0 bases, the J end by 5 bases, with 10 bases between. The V gene's germline CDR1 is LGHNA and CDR2 YSLEER. CDR3 in amino acids: CASSQDRRTETQYF. Written as DNA, the CDR3 is TGCGCCAGCAGCCAAGATCGACGGACGGAGACCCAGTACTTC.

This clonotype has just a few counts. One end of the junction fails to match germline, which may point to a read error. This chain connects TRBV7-8 to TRBJ1-5, with D possibly TRBD1 on 6 matching bases. The CDR3 runs 11 residues. Looked up from germline, CDR1 is SGHVS and CDR2 is FQNEAQ. The CDR3 here is CASSPSGTRGF. CDR3 nucleotides: TGTGCCAGCAGCCCCTCCGGGACTAGGGGGTTT.

The chain carries TRBV7-2 and TRBJ2-7; D possibly corresponds to TRBD1 (6 bases). Per germline, CDR1 SGHTA and CDR2 FQGNSA. V lost 6 bases to trimming and J lost 4 bases, with 13 bases between them. The CDR3 is made up of 13 amino acids. The CDR3 loop reads CASSFDRQYEQYF. CDR3 coding DNA: TGTGCCAGCAGTTTCGACAGGCAATACGAGCAGTACTTC.

The genes are TRBV7-2 and TRBJ2-5, with 9 positions matching TRBD1. The germline V gene encodes CDR1 SGHTA and CDR2 FQGNSA. The CDR3 is made up of 14 amino acids. The J segment lost 7 bases and the V segment lost 5 bases, leaving 8 bases of the junction unmatched. The CDR3 DNA is TGTGCCAGCAGCCGACAGGGGGTTCACGTGACCCAGTACTTC. It codes for CASSRQGVHVTQYF.

There are many counts of this clonotype. This may be a read error: a much more frequent sequence differs by one nucleotide. The J gene is TRBJ2-2, the V gene TRBV6-2 or TRBV6-3; D is unresolved. Between the trimmed V and J ends, which lost 4 bases and 1 base, there was a span of 1 base. CDR3 length: 12 residues. Germline assignment: CDR1 MNHEY and CDR2 SVGEGT. The CDR3 nucleotides read TGTGCCAGCAGTTGGAACACCGGGGAGCTGTTTTTT. As protein: CASSWNTGELFF.

The sample holds a few counts of this clonotype. The rearrangement links TRBV19 to TRBJ2-2; 9 bases fit TRBD1. Per the germline V gene, CDR1 is LNHDA and CDR2 is SQIVND (reference sequence). J gave up 13 bases and V 4 bases, and 4 bases lay outside the gene matches. The length of the CDR3 is 12 residues. DNA of the CDR3: TGTGCCAGTAGTAATGTGGGACAGGGGCTGTTTTTT. This sequence encodes CASSNVGQGLFF.

This clonotype was observed a handful of times. The chain links TRBV11-3 to TRBJ2-7; no firm D call. There are 14 residues in the CDR3. The V end lost 5 bases, the J end lost 2 bases, and 13 bases lay between the germline ends. Germline lookup yields CDR1 SGHNT and CDR2 YENEEA. The CDR3 coding sequence is TGTGCCAGCAGCCCCGAAGCCAACCCCTACGAGCAGTACGTC. Translated, it gives CASSPEANPYEQYV.

This clonotype was observed a handful of times. The J gene is TRBJ1-5, the V gene TRBV7-9; 7 bases line up with TRBD1. J gave up 2 bases and V 5 bases, and 6 bases lay outside the gene matches. The germline V gene has CDR1 SEHNR and CDR2 FQNEAQ (reference sequence). The CDR3 totals 15 residues. Here the CDR3 reads CASSRDRDRNQPQHF. The CDR3, as DNA: TGTGCCAGCAGCCGAGACAGGGATCGCAATCAGCCCCAGCATTTT.

The J gene is TRBJ1-1, the V gene TRBV6-1, with TRBD1 matching over 12 bases. The germline V gene has CDR1 MNHNS and CDR2 SASEGT. This CDR3 contains 15 residues. Trimming at V came to 5 bases and at J to 5 bases, leaving 6 bases not matched to a gene. The CDR3 nucleotides are TGTGCCAGCAGTTACGGGACAGGGGGCATAACTGAAGCTTTCTTT. Translating it yields CASSYGTGGITEAFF.

This clonotype was counted a few times. The chain combines TRBV7-3 with TRBJ1-6, with D perhaps matching TRBD1 (5 bases). Germline-derived CDR1 and CDR2 are SGHTA and FQGTGA. V lost 5 bases and J lost 9, with 17 bases in between. The CDR3 has 15 residues. The DNA for the CDR3 is TGTGCCAGCAGCGAAGATGGGGGAACCTCTTCACCCCTCCACTTT. Protein: CASSEDGGTSSPLHF.

The V call is TRBV6-2 or TRBV6-3, the J call TRBJ2-3; 7 bases match TRBD2. J lost 6 bases, V lost 6 bases, and 12 bases had no gene match. This CDR3 has 15 residues. CDR1 MNHEY and CDR2 SVGEGT come from the germline V gene. The CDR3 is CASREGTTSRDTQYF. CDR3 in DNA: TGTGCCAGCAGGGAAGGGACTACTAGTAGGGATACGCAGTATTTT.

The chain has TRBV19 and TRBJ1-2; a possible D gene is TRBD1 (5 bases). Germline loops: CDR1 LNHDA, CDR2 SQIVND (reference sequence). The CDR3 has 14 residues. With 0 bases removed from V and 8 bases from J, the gap between germline ends came to 13 bases. The CDR3 DNA reads TGTGCCAGTAGTATAGAAGTAAGAAGGGACGGCTACACCTTC. This encodes CASSIEVRRDGYTF.